Given below is one T cell receptor (beta chain) in context. There are a few counts of this clonotype. What this receptor recognizes is not known. No base qualities exist here, and no much larger clone lies one base off it. TCR beta CDR3 regions were amplified from RNA transcripts for repertoire sequencing. HTBI primers and the Qiagen OneStep RT-PCR kit were used in a first-round RT-PCR, which was followed by a second-round multiplex PCR, size selection and purification. The libraries underwent paired-end sequencing with 100 bp reads on an Illumina HiSeq2000. The authors' pipeline ran thus. SOAPnuke was used for read processing, and reads with adapters, uncalled bases, a mean Phred below 15, or no exact constant-primer or identifier match were discarded. High-quality paired reads were merged with COPE v1.2.5. Unique nucleotide sequences were defined as clonotypes and aligned to IMGT TRB V, D and J references using MiTCR v1.1. Only V-J combinations with frequency above 0.0001 were analysed, covering 99% to 99.2% of repertoires. For each V-J combination, a TCR clonal expansion and chaos score was defined as F50 clonal expansion divided by the chaos observed in the TCRdist matrix. Welch's t-statistics and random forest were used to narrow the features down to roughly twelve V-J combinations, which were then fed into a naive Bayes classifier. The similarity between thyroid and blood repertoires was quantified using the Morisita-Horn index. In TCRdb, the public reads were trimmed at Q25 with fastp and aligned with MiXCR, with productive beta chains retained. Each CDR3 protein appears once, grouped with its most common genes and DNA. The V and J calls, along with clone size, are taken from TCRdb and not from the paper's own processing. The sample has a few hundred thousand distinct CDR3 sequences on record, under 25% of them singletons. Of the sample, roughly 3% is held by the ten largest clones.

The entry originates in a study of Graves' ophthalmopathy and Graves' hyperthyroidism (dated by TCRdb to the late 2010s). About the full investigation: Peripheral blood was collected at initial diagnosis, prior to any treatment. The study used TCR beta repertoire signatures to distinguish Graves' ophthalmopathy from Graves' hyperthyroidism and to predict progression to ophthalmopathy. In total, some 140 blood samples were TCR-sequenced: under 45 ophthalmopathy, under 85 hyperthyroidism and some 17 hyperthyroidism-to-ophthalmopathy patients. To explore V-J signatures that separate ophthalmopathy from hyperthyroidism, a discovery set of approximately 100 patients was enrolled, consisting of fewer than 45 with ophthalmopathy and around 57 with stable hyperthyroidism. An independent validation cohort was composed of around 19 hyperthyroidism patients and 17 patients who later progressed from hyperthyroidism to ophthalmopathy. In a handful of hyperthyroidism patients, the T-cell repertoires found in thyroid tissue were compared with those found in blood. Following sampling, methimazole starting at 30 mg daily was administered to hyperthyroidism patients, and high-dose intravenous methylprednisolone was administered to ophthalmopathy patients. For training and testing, the 100 or so patients in the discovery cohort were randomly divided in a 7:3 ratio.

The CDR3 contains 16 residues, cysteine and phenylalanine counted. CDR3 DNA only is kept here, 48 bases in frame from base 1. CDR1 and CDR2 are read off the germline V gene as MDHEN and SYDVKM. The V and J ends are trimmed by 5 bases and 6 bases, leaving 22 bases between them. Hyperthyroidism was considered stable if no progression to ophthalmopathy occurred within 18 months of follow-up. Hyperthyroidism patients were newly diagnosed, with disease duration under 2 months, and aged 18 to 65 years. Anyone with other autoimmune diseases, uncontrolled infections, pregnancy or lactation was excluded from the study. Clinical symptoms, serum thyroxine, TRAb, thyroid ultrasound and orbital computed tomography formed the basis of the diagnosis. Using Ficoll-Paque density gradient centrifugation, PBMCs were isolated from about 9.2 ml of fresh peripheral blood. Trizol reagent was used to extract the total RNA, and its quality was then checked on an Agilent 2100 Bioanalyzer.

On the study overall, not on this receptor specifically: In cross-validation, the 13-signature model distinguished ophthalmopathy from stable hyperthyroidism with less than 90% sensitivity and approximately 81% specificity, while in the test set the corresponding values were about 80% and 75%. In validation, the model predicted ophthalmopathy progression with less than 71% sensitivity and roughly 78% specificity; roughly eleven predicted patients were CT-confirmed with GO in a median of approximately 6.5 months. Sample size was not statistically predetermined, and group allocation was not concealed from the investigators. Most expanded thyroid clonotypes with a frequency above 0.001 also appeared in blood, which suggests that blood repertoires may reflect the immune response in the thyroid.

The sequenced material came from peripheral blood. The receptor chain draws on TRBV28 and TRBJ2-5; TRBD2 might be the D gene, on 5 matching bases. The clonotype comes from a woman aged 18 to 35 with stable Graves' hyperthyroidism. Donor details come from another sample of the same person, matched by shared clones. The CDR3 protein sequence reads: CASSLRSAVREQTQYF. The DNA sequence is TGTGCCAGCAGTCTAAGGTCGGCAGTCCGGGAACAGACCCAGTACTTC.